Detailed here is one TCR beta chain. In the authors' workflow: Amplification of reference gene primers was used by the study to estimate nucleated cell counts. Using immunoSEQ multiplex PCR, the repertoire was profiled, and TCRdb retains in-frame clones only, with some absent. V and J calls plus clone size are reproduced from that table; the DNA served to infer D and trimming. The table includes hundreds of thousands of clones, more than 90% detected once. Clinical history as reported by participants underpinned cohort assignment. The data are from a study of blood T cell repertoires in COVID-19. Study information: T cells, B-cell-depleted T cells, or PBMCs supplied cDNA or gDNA.

Sequencing was carried out using PBMCs or T cells enriched from blood (not recorded which). The origin of this receptor is a man aged 55 to 70 who had recovered from COVID-19.

CDR3 in amino acids: CASSPPGGTGVNTEAFF. CDR3 nucleotides: TGTGCCAGCAGCCCCCCCGGTGGGACAGGGGTGAACACTGAAGCTTTCTTT. The chain uses TRBV7-9 and TRBJ1-1; TRBD1 matches at 10 bases. The V gene's germline CDR1 is SEHNR and CDR2 FQNEAQ (reference sequence). V trimming: 5 bases; J trimming: 0 bases; junction bases outside the gene matches: 9. The CDR3 is 17 residues long.